The source of this T cell receptor beta chain is a study of T cell changes during pregnancy in multiple sclerosis. There are 15 residues in the CDR3. Deletions cut 0 bases from V and 4 bases from J, with 13 bases between. In germline, CDR1 is MNHEY, CDR2 SVGAGI. The method was immunoSEQ multiplex PCR; TCRdb's version includes in-frame clones alone and lacks a portion of them. The table records 15,000 to 20,000 clones, over 80% of them present only once. The clonotype originates from a female donor in good health, enrolled as a control in a pregnancy study. This sequence joins TRBV6-5 and TRBJ2-7; possible D gene TRBD1, 5 bases. The sequencing used CD8+ T cells from peripheral blood mononuclear cells, collected after pregnancy. In DNA form, the CDR3 reads TGTGCCAGCAGTTACTCGATCGTCAGGGCATACGAGCAGTACTTC. This encodes CASSYSIVRAYEQYF.